Listed below are T cell receptor beta chains from one sample, sequenced in a study of T cell repertoires in cytomegalovirus infection. One entry per CDR3 protein, called by TCRdb with MiXCR from the reads. The data show about 350,000 distinct CDR3 sequences, with about 32% seen just once and approximately 12% held by the top ten. These TCRs are of unknown antigen specificity. This specimen was cultured PBMCs, taken from culture after CMV antigen stimulation. The source is a human donor in good health (CMV status not recorded). Some clones in this sample may be carry-over from other donors' samples. The CDR3 runs from the conserved cysteine through the conserved F or W. A D gene is named only where the DNA matches it firmly. Size is omitted from some rows. Given values are once, few, many or a class for expanded clones.

clone size | J gene | V gene | D gene | CDR3 DNA | CDR3 protein
many | TRBJ2-1 | TRBV7-2 | TRBD2 | TGTGCCAGCAGCCAGACTAGCGGGGCCTACAATGAGCAGTTCTTC | CASSQTSGAYNEQFF
- | TRBJ2-1 | TRBV19 | TRBD1 | TGTGCCAGTAGTAAGGGACAGGGACTGTCGAGCTCCTACAATGAGCAGTTCTTC | CASSKGQGLSSSYNEQFF
- | TRBJ1-2 | TRBV7-4 | - | TGTGCCAGCAGCACAGATTCAACCCGCACTCTTCTCGGGTATGGCTACACCTTC | CASSTDSTRTLLGYGYTF
- | TRBJ1-1 | TRBV6-6 | TRBD1 | TGTGCCAGCCTACGGACAGGGGAAACAGCTTTCTTT | CASLRTGETAFF
- | TRBJ1-2 | TRBV12-3/TRBV12-4 | - | TGTGCCAGCAGTTCCGACGGTGGCTACACCTTC | CASSSDGGYTF
- | TRBJ1-6 | TRBV20-1 | - | TGCAGTGCTAGATCGGAGAGCTCCTATAATTCACCCCTCCACTTT | CSARSESSYNSPLHF
- | TRBJ2-3 | TRBV27 | - | TGTGCCAGCAGTTTACTCACTGGCACAGATACGCAGTATTTT | CASSLLTGTDTQYF
- | TRBJ2-5 | TRBV7-2 | - | TGTGCCAGCAGCTTAGCGCTAAGAGAGACCCAGTACTTC | CASSLALRETQYF
few | TRBJ1-4 | TRBV4-2 | - | TGTGCCAGCAGCCAGGGAAGACCCCAACCGGCGGGGGAAAAACTGTTTTTT | CASSQGRPQPAGEKLFF
once | TRBJ1-5 | TRBV18 | - | TGTGCCAGCTCACCGCGGCAGGACAATCAGCCCCAGCATTTT | CASSPRQDNQPQHF
few | TRBJ2-1 | TRBV10-3 | TRBD2 | TGTGCCATCAGTGAGCCAACTAGCGGGAGCCACAATGAGCAGTTCTTC | CAISEPTSGSHNEQFF
- | TRBJ1-5 | TRBV7-2 | - | TGTGCCAGCAGCTTAGAGTCGGGCAGAGGTCAGCCCCAGCATTTT | CASSLESGRGQPQHF
few | TRBJ2-5 | TRBV28 | TRBD1 | TGTGCCAGCAGTTTAACAGGGGGGAAGACCCAGTACTTC | CASSLTGGKTQYF
- | TRBJ1-2 | TRBV7-2 | TRBD1 | TGTGCCAGCAGCGACGCCCAGGGGGTAGACTATGGCTACACCTTC | CASSDAQGVDYGYTF
- | TRBJ1-1 | TRBV7-2 | - | TGTGCCAGCAGCTCATTCGGGAGTCCGTTGAACACTGAAGCTTTCTTT | CASSSFGSPLNTEAFF
few | TRBJ2-2 | TRBV6-2/TRBV6-3 | - | TGTGCCAGCCTGACGGAGGCAGGGTCGGTATCCGGGGAGCTGTTTTTT | CASLTEAGSVSGELFF
- | TRBJ2-5 | TRBV7-2 | TRBD1 | TGTGCCAGCAGCTTATCGGACAGGGGATGGGGGACCCAGTACTTC | CASSLSDRGWGTQYF
few | TRBJ2-5 | TRBV11-2 | TRBD2 | TGTGCCAGCAGCGCCCGGACTAGCGGGTTAGAGACCCAGTACTTC | CASSARTSGLETQYF
- | TRBJ2-7 | TRBV12-3/TRBV12-4 | TRBD1 | TGTGCCAGCAGCCTTGAACCGGGACAGGGGGCCTACGAGCAGTACTTC | CASSLEPGQGAYEQYF
few | TRBJ1-5 | TRBV7-2 | - | TGTGCCAGCAGCTTACAGGATAATCAGCCCCAGCATTTT | CASSLQDNQPQHF
- | TRBJ2-1 | TRBV6-2/TRBV6-3 | TRBD2 | TGTGCCAGCAGTTCCCTTAGCGGGAGAGTGGGCAATGAGCAGTTCTTC | CASSSLSGRVGNEQFF
- | TRBJ1-1 | TRBV11-3 | - | TGTGCCAGCAGCTTAAGGGGGGCCCTGATGAACACTGAAGCTTTCTTT | CASSLRGALMNTEAFF
- | TRBJ2-3 | TRBV7-6 | - | TGTGCCAGCACTCCTACAGATACGCAGTATTTT | CASTPTDTQYF
few | TRBJ1-1 | TRBV20-1 | - | TGCAGTGCTAGAGTCCAAACTGAAGCTTTCTTT | CSARVQTEAFF
- | TRBJ2-1 | TRBV7-6 | TRBD1 | TGTGCCAGTTCGCTGTCTGTGAGAGGGGGCTCTGATGAGCAGTTCTTC | CASSLSVRGGSDEQFF
few | TRBJ1-1 | TRBV28 | TRBD1 | TGTGCCAGCAGTTTACGACAGGGGGGAGCTTTCTTT | CASSLRQGGAFF
- | TRBJ2-1 | TRBV7-8 | TRBD2 | TGTGCCAGCAGCTTTCTAGCGGGAGAGTTTGAGCAGTTCTTC | CASSFLAGEFEQFF
few | TRBJ2-7 | TRBV7-2 | - | TGTGCCAGCATACCGGACCAAAGCTACTACGAGCAGTACTTC | CASIPDQSYYEQYF
few | TRBJ2-3 | TRBV19 | - | TGTGCCAGTAGATCGGGACCCAACACAGATACGCAGTATTTT | CASRSGPNTDTQYF
- | TRBJ2-7 | TRBV12-3/TRBV12-4 | - | TGTGCCAGCAGTAAATCTGACCTGAACGAGCAGTACTTC | CASSKSDLNEQYF
few | TRBJ2-5 | TRBV7-2 | - | TGTGCCAGCTCACCCGGGGGGCCTGCCCAAGAGACCCAGTACTTC | CASSPGGPAQETQYF
many | TRBJ2-1 | TRBV7-2 | - | TGTGCCAGCAGCATTCCGACCACCTACAATGAGCAGTTCTTC | CASSIPTTYNEQFF
- | TRBJ2-7 | TRBV5-4 | - | TGTGCCAGCAGCTTAGCCCGCGGTTTGGGCGGAAATTACGAGCAGTACTTC | CASSLARGLGGNYEQYF
- | TRBJ2-1 | TRBV29-1 | - | TGCAGCGTTGTATCGCGATACAATGAGCAGTTCTTC | CSVVSRYNEQFF
- | TRBJ2-5 | TRBV12-3/TRBV12-4 | - | TGTGCCAGCAGTTTAAAGGTAGCGGCCCCATTGGAAGAGACCCAGTACTTC | CASSLKVAAPLEETQYF
few | TRBJ2-2 | TRBV20-1 | TRBD2 | TGCAGTGCCTTGGGGGGACTAGCGGGAGTACCCGGCACCGGGGAGCTGTTTTTT | CSALGGLAGVPGTGELFF
- | TRBJ2-6 | TRBV2 | TRBD1 | TGTGCCAGCAGCTGGGACAGGGCAGCTGGGGCCAACGTCCTGACTTTC | CASSWDRAAGANVLTF
many | TRBJ2-1 | TRBV6-1 | - | TGTGCCAGCAGTGAATGGGCCGGAAGCTCCTACAATGAGCAGTTCTTC | CASSEWAGSSYNEQFF
- | TRBJ2-7 | TRBV4-1 | TRBD2 | TGCGCCAGCAGCCACCAACAGGGGCGGGAGGGGACCTACGAGCAGTACTTC | CASSHQQGREGTYEQYF
- | TRBJ2-2 | TRBV6-4 | - | TGTGCCAGCAGAGAGCTAGCGTCCAACACCGGGGAGCTGTTTTTT | CASRELASNTGELFF
- | TRBJ2-5 | TRBV20-1 | - | TGCAGTGCCGGGCGGGCAAAAGAGACCCAGTACTTC | CSAGRAKETQYF
few | TRBJ1-2 | TRBV7-2 | - | TGTGCCAGCAGCGACAGCCGGGACGGCCTCTATGGCTACACCTTC | CASSDSRDGLYGYTF
- | TRBJ2-7 | TRBV11-2 | - | TGTGCCAGCAGCTCCCTAGGAAGAGAGTACTTC | CASSSLGREYF
- | TRBJ1-2 | TRBV4-1 | TRBD1 | TGCGCCAGCAGCAAGGACAGGGGGACCTATGGCTACACCTTC | CASSKDRGTYGYTF
many | TRBJ1-6 | TRBV7-2 | - | TGTGCCAGCAGCTACGACGACAGTTACTCACCCCTCCACTTT | CASSYDDSYSPLHF
many | TRBJ2-5 | TRBV7-8 | TRBD2 | TGTGCCAGCAGCTACCTAGCGGGAGTGGGGGAGACCCAGTACTTC | CASSYLAGVGETQYF
once | TRBJ2-1 | TRBV24-1 | - | TGTGCCACCAGTCGGAGGTCCTACAATGAGCAGTTCTTC | CATSRRSYNEQFF
- | TRBJ2-5 | TRBV5-6 | - | TGTGCCAGCAGCTTTCTCGGGGTTTTAGAGACCCAGTACTTC | CASSFLGVLETQYF
- | TRBJ2-5 | TRBV11-2 | TRBD1 | TGTGCCAGCAGCATGACAGGGGAAGAGACCCAGTACTTC | CASSMTGEETQYF
- | TRBJ2-7 | TRBV29-1 | - | TGCAGCGTTGGGGCGGGGAAATCCTACGAGCAGTACTTC | CSVGAGKSYEQYF
- | TRBJ2-3 | TRBV11-2 | TRBD2 | TGTGCCAGCAGCTTAGGACTCGGACTAGCGGGTTTTGTTACGCAGTATTTT | CASSLGLGLAGFVTQYF
- | TRBJ1-5 | TRBV5-5 | - | TGTGCCAGCAGCCCCCAGGCGGGGAGAAGTCAGCCCCAGCATTTT | CASSPQAGRSQPQHF